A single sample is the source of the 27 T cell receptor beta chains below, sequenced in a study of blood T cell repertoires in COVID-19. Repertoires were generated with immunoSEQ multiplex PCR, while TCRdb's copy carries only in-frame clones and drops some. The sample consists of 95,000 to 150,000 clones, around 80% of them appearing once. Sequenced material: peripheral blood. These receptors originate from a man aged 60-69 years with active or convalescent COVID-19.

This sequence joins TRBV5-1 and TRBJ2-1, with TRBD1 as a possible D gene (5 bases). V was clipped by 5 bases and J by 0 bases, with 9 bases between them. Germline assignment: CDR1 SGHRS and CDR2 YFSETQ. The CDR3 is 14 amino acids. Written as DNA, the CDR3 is TGCGCCAGCAGACCTCAGGGCTCCTACAATGAGCAGTTCTTC. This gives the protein CASRPQGSYNEQFF.

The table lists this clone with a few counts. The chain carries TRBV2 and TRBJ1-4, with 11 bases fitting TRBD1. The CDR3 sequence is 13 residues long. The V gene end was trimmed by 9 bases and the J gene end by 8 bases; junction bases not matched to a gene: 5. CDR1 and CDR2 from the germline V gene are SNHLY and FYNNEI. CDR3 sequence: CASRGTGGEKLFF. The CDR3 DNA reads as TGTGCCAGTCGCGGGACAGGGGGAGAAAAACTGTTTTTT.

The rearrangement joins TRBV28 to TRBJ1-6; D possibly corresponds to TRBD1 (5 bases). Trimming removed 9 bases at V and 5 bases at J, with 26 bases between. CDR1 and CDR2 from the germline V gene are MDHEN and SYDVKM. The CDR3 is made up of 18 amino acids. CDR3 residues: CASHYETVEGDNNSPLHF. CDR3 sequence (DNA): TGTGCCAGTCATTACGAGACAGTCGAAGGGGATAATAATTCACCCCTCCACTTT.

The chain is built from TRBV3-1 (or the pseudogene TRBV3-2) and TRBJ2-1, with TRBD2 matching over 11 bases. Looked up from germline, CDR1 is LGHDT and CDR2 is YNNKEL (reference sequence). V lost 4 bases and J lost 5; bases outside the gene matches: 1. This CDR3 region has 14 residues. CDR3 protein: CASSRLAGNNEQFF. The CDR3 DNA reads TGTGCCAGCAGCCGACTAGCGGGAAACAATGAGCAGTTCTTC.

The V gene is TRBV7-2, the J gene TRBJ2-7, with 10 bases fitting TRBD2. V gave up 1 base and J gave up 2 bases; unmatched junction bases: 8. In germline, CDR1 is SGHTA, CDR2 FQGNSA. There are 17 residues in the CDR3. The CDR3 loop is CASSLVARTSGAYEQYF. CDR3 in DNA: TGTGCCAGCAGCTTAGTAGCCCGGACTAGCGGAGCCTACGAGCAGTACTTC.

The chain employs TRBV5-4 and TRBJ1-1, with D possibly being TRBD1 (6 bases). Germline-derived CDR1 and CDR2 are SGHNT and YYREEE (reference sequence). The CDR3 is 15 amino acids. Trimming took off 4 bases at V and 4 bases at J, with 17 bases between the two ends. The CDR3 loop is CASSRVTGFSTEAFF. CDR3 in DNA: TGTGCCAGCAGCCGTGTGACAGGTTTTTCCACTGAAGCTTTCTTT.

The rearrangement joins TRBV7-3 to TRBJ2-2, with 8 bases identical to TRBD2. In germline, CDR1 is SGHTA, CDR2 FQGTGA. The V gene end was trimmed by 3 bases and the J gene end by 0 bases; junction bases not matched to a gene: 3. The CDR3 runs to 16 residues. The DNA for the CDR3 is TGTGCCAGCAGCTTCACGGGAGGGGCGAACACCGGGGAGCTGTTTTTT. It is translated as CASSFTGGANTGELFF.

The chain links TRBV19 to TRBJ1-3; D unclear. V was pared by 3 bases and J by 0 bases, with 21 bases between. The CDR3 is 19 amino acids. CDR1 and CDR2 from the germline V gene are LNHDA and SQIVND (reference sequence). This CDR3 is CASSITGLRRASSGNTIYF. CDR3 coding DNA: TGTGCCAGTAGTATTACCGGACTACGTAGGGCCAGCTCTGGAAACACCATATATTTT.

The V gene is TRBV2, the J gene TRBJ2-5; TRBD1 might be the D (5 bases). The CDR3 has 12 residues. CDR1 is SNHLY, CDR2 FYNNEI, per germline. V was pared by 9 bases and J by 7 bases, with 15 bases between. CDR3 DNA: TGTGCCAGTGGACGCCTCCAGGGGACCCAGTACTTC. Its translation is CASGRLQGTQYF. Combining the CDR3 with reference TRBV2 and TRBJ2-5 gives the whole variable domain EPEVTQTPSHQVTQMGQEVILRCVPISNHLYFYWYRQILGQKVEFLVSFYNNEISEKSEIFDDQFSVERPDGSNFTLKIRSTKLEDSAMYFCASGRLQGTQYFGPGTRLLVL.

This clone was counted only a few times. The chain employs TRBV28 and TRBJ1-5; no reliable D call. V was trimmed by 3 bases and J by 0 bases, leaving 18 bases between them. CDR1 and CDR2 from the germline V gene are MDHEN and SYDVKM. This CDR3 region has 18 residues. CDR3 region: CASSLIQLNFYSNQPQHF. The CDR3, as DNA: TGTGCCAGCAGTTTGATACAGCTTAATTTCTATAGCAATCAGCCCCAGCATTTT.

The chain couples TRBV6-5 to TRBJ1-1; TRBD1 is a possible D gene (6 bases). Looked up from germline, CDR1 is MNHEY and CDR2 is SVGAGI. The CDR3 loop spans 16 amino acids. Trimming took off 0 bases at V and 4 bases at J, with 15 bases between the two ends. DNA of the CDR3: TGTGCCAGCAGTTACTCGACGGGGGGCCTCGGCACTGAAGCTTTCTTT. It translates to CASSYSTGGLGTEAFF.

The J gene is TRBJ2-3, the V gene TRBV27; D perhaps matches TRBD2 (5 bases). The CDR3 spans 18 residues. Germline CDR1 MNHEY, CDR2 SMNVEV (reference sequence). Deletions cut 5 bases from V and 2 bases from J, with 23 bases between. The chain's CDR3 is CASSRRLSGGGNTDTQYF. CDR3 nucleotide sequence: TGTGCCAGCAGTCGGCGCCTCTCTGGCGGAGGCAACACAGATACGCAGTATTTT.

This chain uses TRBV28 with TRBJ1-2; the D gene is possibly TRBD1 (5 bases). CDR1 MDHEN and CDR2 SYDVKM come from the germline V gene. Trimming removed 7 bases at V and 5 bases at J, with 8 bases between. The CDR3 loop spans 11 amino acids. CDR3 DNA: TGTGCCAGCATCGGGGGGTATGGCTACACCTTC. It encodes CASIGGYGYTF.

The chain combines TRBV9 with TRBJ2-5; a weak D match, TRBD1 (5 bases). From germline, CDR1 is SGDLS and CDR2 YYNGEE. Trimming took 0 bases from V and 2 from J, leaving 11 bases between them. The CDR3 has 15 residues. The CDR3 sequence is CASSVASGWQETQYF. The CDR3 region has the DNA TGTGCCAGCAGCGTAGCTTCAGGGTGGCAAGAGACCCAGTACTTC.

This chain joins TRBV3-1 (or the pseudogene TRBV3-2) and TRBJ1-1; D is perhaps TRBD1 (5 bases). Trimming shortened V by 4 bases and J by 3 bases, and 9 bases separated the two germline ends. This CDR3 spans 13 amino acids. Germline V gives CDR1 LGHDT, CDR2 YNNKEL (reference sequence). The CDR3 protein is CASSPGGDTEAFF. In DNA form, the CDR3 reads TGTGCCAGCAGCCCGGGGGGGGACACTGAAGCTTTCTTT.

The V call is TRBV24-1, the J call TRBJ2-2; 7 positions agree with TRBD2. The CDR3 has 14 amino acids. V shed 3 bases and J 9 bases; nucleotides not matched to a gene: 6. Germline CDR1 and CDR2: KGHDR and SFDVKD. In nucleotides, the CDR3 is TGTGCCACCAGTGATGCCCCGGGGGGACGGGAGCTGTTTTTT. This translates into CATSDAPGGRELFF.

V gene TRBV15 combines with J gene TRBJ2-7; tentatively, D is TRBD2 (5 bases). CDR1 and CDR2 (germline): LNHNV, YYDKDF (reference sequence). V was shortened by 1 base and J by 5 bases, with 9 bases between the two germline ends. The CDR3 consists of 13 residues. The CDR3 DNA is TGTGCCACCAGCAGAGGGGAGAACCACGAGCAGTACTTC. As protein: CATSRGENHEQYF.

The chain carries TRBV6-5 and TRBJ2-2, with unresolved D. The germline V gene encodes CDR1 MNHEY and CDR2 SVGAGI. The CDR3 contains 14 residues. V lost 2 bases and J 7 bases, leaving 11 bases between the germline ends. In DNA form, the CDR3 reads TGTGCCAGCAGTTACCTGTTACTCGACGGGGAGCTGTTTTTT. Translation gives CASSYLLLDGELFF.

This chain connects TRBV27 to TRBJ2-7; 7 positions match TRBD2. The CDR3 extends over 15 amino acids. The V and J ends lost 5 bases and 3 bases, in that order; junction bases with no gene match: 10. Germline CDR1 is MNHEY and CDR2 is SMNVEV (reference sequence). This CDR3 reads CASSADLGGYYEQYF. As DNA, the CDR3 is TGTGCCAGCAGTGCCGACTTGGGAGGGTACTACGAGCAGTACTTC.

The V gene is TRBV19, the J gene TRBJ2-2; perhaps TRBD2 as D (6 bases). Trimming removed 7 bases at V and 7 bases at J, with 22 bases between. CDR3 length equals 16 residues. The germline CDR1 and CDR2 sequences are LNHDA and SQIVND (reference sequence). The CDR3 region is CASIDPGERSGGELFF. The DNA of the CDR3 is TGTGCCAGTATAGACCCCGGAGAGCGTAGCGGCGGGGAGCTGTTTTTT.

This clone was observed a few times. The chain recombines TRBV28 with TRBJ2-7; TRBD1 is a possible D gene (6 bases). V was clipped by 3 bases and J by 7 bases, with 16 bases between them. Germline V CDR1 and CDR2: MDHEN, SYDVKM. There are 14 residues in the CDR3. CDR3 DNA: TGTGCCAGCAGTTTGGGGGCCCGGGGCGGGGAGCAGTACTTC. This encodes CASSLGARGGEQYF.

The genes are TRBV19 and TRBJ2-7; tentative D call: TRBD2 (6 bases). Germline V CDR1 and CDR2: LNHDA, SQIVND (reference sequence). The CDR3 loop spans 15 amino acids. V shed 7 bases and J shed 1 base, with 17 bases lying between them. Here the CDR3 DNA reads TGTGCCAGTACCCCGGGGCGGGACGGGTCCTACGAGCAGTACTTC. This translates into CASTPGRDGSYEQYF. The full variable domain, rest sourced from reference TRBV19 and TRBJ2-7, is DGGITQSPKYLFRKEGQNVTLSCEQNLNHDAMYWYRQDPGQGLRLIYYSQIVNDFQKGDIAEGYSVSREKKESFPLTVTSAQKNPTAFYLCASTPGRDGSYEQYFGPGTRLTVT.

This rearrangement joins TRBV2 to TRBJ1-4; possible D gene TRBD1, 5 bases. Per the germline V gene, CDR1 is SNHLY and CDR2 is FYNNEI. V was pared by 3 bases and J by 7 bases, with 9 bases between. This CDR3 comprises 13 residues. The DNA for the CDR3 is TGTGCCAGCAGTGACCAGGGCGGTGAAAAACTGTTTTTT. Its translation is CASSDQGGEKLFF.

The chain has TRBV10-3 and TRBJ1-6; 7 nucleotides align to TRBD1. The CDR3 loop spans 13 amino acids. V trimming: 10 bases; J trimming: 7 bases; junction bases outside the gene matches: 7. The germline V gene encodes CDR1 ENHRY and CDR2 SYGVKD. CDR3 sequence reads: CATKGQINSPLHF. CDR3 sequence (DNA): TGTGCCACCAAGGGACAGATAAATTCACCCCTCCACTTT.

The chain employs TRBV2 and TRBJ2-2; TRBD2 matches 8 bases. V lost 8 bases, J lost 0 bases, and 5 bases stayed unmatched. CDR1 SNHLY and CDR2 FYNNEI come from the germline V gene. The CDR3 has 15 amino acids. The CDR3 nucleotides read TGTGCCAGCGGGCGGGGGGCCGCGAACACCGGGGAGCTGTTTTTT. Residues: CASGRGAANTGELFF. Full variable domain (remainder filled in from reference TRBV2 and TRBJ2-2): EPEVTQTPSHQVTQMGQEVILRCVPISNHLYFYWYRQILGQKVEFLVSFYNNEISEKSEIFDDQFSVERPDGSNFTLKIRSTKLEDSAMYFCASGRGAANTGELFFGEGSRLTVL.

The CDR3 is CASSLNPAGGTNTGELFF. The CDR3 DNA reads TGTGCCAGCAGCTTAAACCCAGCGGGAGGTACGAACACCGGGGAGCTGTTTTTT. V usage is TRBV7-8 and J usage is TRBJ2-2, with 9 positions matching TRBD2. Trimming took 2 bases from V and 0 from J; bases not matched to a gene: 7. Germline loops: CDR1 SGHVS, CDR2 FQNEAQ. The CDR3 has 18 amino acids.

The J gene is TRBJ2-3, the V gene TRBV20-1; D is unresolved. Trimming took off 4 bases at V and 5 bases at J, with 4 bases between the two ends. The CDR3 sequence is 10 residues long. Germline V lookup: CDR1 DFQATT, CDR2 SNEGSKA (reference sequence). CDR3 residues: CSAIKDTQYF. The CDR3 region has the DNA TGCAGTGCTATAAAAGATACGCAGTATTTT.